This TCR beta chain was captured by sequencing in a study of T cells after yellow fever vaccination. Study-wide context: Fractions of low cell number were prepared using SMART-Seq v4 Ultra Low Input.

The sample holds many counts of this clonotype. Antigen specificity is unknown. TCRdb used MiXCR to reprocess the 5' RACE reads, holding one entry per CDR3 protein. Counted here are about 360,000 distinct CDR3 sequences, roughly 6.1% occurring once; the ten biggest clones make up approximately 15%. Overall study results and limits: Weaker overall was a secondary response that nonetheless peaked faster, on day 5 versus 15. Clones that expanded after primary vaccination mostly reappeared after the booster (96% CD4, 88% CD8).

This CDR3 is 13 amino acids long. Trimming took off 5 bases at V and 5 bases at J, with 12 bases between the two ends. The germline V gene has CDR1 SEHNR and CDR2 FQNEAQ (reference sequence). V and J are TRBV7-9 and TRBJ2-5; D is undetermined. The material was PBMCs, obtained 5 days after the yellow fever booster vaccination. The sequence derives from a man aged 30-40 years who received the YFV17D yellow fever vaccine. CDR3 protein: CASSATPAETQYF. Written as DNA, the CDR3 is TGTGCCAGCAGCGCCACCCCTGCCGAGACCCAGTACTTC.